The text below deals with one T cell receptor (beta chain). No antigen is known for it. As for treatment: oral pan-JAK inhibitor, 5-10 mg twice daily. RNA was isolated and reverse transcribed to cDNA, the sequencing template. Repertoires were generated with immunoSEQ multiplex PCR, while TCRdb's copy carries only in-frame clones and drops some. The sample consists of around 190,000 clones, roughly 60% of them appearing once. The data belong to a study of CD8+ T cells in alopecia areata. At the level of the study: Each day, treated patients took oral tofacitinib twice, at 5 to 10 mg per dose.

General study results and limits: Any link of baseline CD8+ expansion to response, resting on one nonresponder, remains uncertain. Tofacitinib significantly lowered scalp clonality and expanded CD8+ clones among the top 100.

CDR3 length: 13 amino acids. Trimming took 4 bases from V and 2 from J, leaving 11 bases between them. Germline V CDR1 and CDR2: SQVTM, ANQGSEA. The chain joins TRBV29-1 to TRBJ1-1; D gene ambiguous. The sequence derives from a human donor with alopecia areata. The starting material was CD4+ T cells sorted from blood, obtained at week 49, from a patient treated with tofacitinib. The CDR3 protein is CSVVKQLNTEAFF. CDR3 in DNA: TGCAGCGTTGTTAAACAGCTTAACACTGAAGCTTTCTTT.